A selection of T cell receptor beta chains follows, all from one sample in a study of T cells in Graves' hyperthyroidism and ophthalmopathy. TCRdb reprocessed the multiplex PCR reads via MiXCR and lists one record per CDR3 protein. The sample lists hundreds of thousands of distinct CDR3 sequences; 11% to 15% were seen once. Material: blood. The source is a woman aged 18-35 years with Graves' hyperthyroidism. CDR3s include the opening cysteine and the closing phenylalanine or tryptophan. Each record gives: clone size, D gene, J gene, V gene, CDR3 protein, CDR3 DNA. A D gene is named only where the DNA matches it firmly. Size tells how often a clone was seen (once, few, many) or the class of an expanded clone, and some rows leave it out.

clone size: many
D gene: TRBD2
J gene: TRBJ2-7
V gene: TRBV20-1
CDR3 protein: CSARTRLAGVYEQYF
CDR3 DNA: TGCAGTGCGAGAACCCGACTAGCGGGAGTGTACGAGCAGTACTTC

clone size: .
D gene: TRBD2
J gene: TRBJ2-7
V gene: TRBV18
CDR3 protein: CASSASGRERNEQYF
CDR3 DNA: TGTGCCAGCTCAGCCAGCGGGAGGGAAAGAAACGAGCAGTACTTC

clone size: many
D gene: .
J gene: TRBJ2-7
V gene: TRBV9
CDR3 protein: CASSVGGGQFYEQYF
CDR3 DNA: TGTGCCAGCAGCGTAGGAGGTGGTCAATTCTACGAGCAGTACTTC

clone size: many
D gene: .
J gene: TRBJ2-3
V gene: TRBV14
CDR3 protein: CASSQEGGPDTQYF
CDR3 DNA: TGTGCCAGCAGCCAAGAAGGAGGGCCAGATACGCAGTATTTT

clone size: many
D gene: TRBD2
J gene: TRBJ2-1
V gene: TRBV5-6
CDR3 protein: CASSFGTSYNEQFF
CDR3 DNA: TGTGCCAGCAGCTTCGGGACTAGCTACAATGAGCAGTTCTTC

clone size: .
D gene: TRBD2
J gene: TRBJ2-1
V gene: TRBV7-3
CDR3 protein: CASSELAGGPDEQFF
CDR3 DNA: TGTGCCAGCAGTGAATTAGCGGGAGGGCCAGATGAGCAGTTCTTC

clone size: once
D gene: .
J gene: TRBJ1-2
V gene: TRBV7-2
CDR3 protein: CASSSVGASGYGYTF
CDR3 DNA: TGTGCCAGCAGCTCGGTCGGGGCATCAGGCTATGGCTACACCTTC

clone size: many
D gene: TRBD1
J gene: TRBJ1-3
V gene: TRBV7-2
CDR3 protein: CASSTRQGPPGNTIYF
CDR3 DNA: TGTGCCAGCAGCACCAGACAGGGCCCCCCTGGAAACACCATATATTTT

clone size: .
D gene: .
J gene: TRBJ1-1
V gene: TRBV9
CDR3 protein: CASSVNSLNTEAFF
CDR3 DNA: TGTGCCAGCAGCGTAAACAGCCTGAACACTGAAGCTTTCTTT

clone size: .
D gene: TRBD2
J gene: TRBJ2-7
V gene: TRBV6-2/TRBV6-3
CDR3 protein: CASSELAEASIQNIYERYF
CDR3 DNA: TGTGCCAGCAGTGAACTAGCGGAGGCCTCTATCCAAAACATCTACGAGCGGTACTTC

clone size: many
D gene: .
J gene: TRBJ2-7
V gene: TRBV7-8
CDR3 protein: CASSLAAGPLGGEQYF
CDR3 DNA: TGTGCCAGCAGCTTAGCGGCAGGACCACTCGGCGGGGAGCAGTACTTC

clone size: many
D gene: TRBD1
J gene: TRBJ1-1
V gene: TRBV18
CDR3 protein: CASSQTGTNTEAFF
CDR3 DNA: TGTGCCAGCTCTCAGACAGGGACGAACACTGAAGCTTTCTTT

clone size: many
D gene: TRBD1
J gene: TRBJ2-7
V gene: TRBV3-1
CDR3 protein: CASSRYPPGTGGYEQYF
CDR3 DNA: TGTGCCAGCAGCCGCTATCCCCCCGGGACAGGGGGCTACGAGCAGTACTTC

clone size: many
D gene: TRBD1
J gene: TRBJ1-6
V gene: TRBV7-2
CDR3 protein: CASSLVGQGARSPLHF
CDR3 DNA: TGTGCCAGCAGCTTAGTTGGGCAGGGGGCTAGGTCACCCCTCCACTTT

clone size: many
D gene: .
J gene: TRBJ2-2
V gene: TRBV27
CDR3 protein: CASSSSEGSWAGELFF
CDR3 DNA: TGTGCCAGCAGTTCCTCCGAGGGGAGTTGGGCCGGGGAGCTGTTTTTT

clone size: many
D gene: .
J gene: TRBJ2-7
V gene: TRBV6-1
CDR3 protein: CASSPQVVYEQYF
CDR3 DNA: TGTGCCAGCAGTCCCCAGGTAGTCTACGAGCAGTACTTC

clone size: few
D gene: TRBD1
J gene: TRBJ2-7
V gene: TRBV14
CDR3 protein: CASSQGEGTGLYEQYF
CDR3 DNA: TGTGCCAGCAGCCAAGGGGAAGGGACAGGACTTTACGAGCAGTACTTC

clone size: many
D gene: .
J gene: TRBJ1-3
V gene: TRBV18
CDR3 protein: CASSPSEAGNTIYF
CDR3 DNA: TGTGCCAGCTCACCTTCAGAAGCTGGAAACACCATATATTTT

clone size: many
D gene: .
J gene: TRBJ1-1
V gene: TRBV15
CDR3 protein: CATSRGLIGRNTEAFF
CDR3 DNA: TGTGCCACCAGCAGAGGATTGATTGGTAGGAACACTGAAGCTTTCTTT

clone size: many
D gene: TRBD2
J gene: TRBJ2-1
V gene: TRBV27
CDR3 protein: CASTQQRLAGDNEQFF
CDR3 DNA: TGTGCCAGCACCCAGCAGAGGCTAGCGGGAGACAATGAGCAGTTCTTC

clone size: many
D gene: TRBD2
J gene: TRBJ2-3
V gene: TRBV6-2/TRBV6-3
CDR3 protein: CASSYPTSGIQQDTQYF
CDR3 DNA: TGTGCCAGCAGTTACCCGACTAGCGGGATTCAACAAGATACGCAGTATTTT

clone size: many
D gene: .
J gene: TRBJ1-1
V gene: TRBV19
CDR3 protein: CASSIWRTANTEAFF
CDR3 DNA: TGTGCCAGTAGTATCTGGAGGACAGCCAACACTGAAGCTTTCTTT

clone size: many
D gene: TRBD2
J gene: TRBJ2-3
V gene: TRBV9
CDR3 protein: CASSVRSHEGLAGGPDTQYF
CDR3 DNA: TGTGCCAGCAGCGTAAGGTCCCACGAGGGACTAGCGGGGGGGCCAGATACGCAGTATTTT

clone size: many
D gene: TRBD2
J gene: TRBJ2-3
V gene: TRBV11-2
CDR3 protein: CASSLALQRGDTDTQYF
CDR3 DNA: TGTGCCAGCAGCTTAGCACTCCAGCGGGGAGACACAGATACGCAGTATTTT

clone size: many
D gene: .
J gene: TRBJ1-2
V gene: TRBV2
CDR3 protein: CASEPHGWGPNYGYTF
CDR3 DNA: TGTGCCAGCGAACCCCACGGGTGGGGGCCGAACTATGGCTACACCTTC

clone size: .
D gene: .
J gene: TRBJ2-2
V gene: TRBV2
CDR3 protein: CASDVRAGFTGELFF
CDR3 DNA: TGTGCCAGCGACGTTCGGGCGGGATTCACCGGGGAGCTGTTTTTT

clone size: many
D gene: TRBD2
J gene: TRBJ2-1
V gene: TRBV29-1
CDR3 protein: CSVAGLAGGNEQFF
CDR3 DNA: TGCAGCGTTGCTGGACTAGCGGGAGGCAATGAGCAGTTCTTC

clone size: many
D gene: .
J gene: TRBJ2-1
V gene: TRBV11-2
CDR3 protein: CASSHKIGLPDNEQFF
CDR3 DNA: TGTGCCAGCAGCCATAAGATCGGGCTTCCGGACAATGAGCAGTTCTTC

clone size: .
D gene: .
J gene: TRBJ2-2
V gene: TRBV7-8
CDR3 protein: CACFGNANTGELFF
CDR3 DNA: TGTGCTTGCTTCGGCAACGCGAACACCGGGGAGCTGTTTTTT

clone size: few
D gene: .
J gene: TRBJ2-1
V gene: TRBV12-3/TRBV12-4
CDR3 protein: CASSLRFSNEQFF
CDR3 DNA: TGTGCCAGCAGTTTACGTTTCAGCAATGAGCAGTTCTTC

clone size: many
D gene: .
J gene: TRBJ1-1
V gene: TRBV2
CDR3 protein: CASSGTVYEAFF
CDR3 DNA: TGTGCCAGCAGTGGGACAGTATATGAAGCTTTCTTT

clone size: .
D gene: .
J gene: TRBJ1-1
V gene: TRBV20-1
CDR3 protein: CSARDEAFF
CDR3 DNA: TGCAGTGCTAGAGATGAAGCTTTCTTT

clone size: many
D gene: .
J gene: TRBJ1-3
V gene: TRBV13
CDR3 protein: CASSLVVASAGNTIYF
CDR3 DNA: TGTGCCAGCAGCTTAGTAGTCGCGTCAGCTGGAAACACCATATATTTT

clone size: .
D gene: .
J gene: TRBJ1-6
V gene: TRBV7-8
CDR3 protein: CASSLEVESIHF
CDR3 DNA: TGTGCCAGCAGCTTAGAGGTAGAGAGCATCCACTTT

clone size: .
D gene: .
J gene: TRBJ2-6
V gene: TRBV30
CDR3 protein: CAWGQGTGANVLTF
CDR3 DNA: TGTGCCTGGGGGCAGGGTACTGGGGCCAACGTCCTGACTTTC

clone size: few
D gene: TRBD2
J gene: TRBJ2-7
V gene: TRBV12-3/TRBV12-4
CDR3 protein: CASSLGRGGLTYEQYF
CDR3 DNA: TGTGCCAGCAGTTTAGGCCGGGGGGGCTTAACCTACGAGCAGTACTTC

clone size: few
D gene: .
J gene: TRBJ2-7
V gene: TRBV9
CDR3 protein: CASSVGSLAPLYEQYF
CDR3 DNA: TGTGCCAGCAGCGTAGGGTCGTTAGCACCCCTCTACGAGCAGTACTTC

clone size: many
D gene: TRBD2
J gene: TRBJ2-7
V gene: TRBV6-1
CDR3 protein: CASNFLRWRENKSSYEQYF
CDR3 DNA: TGTGCCAGCAATTTTTTACGCTGGCGGGAGAACAAGAGCTCCTACGAGCAGTACTTC

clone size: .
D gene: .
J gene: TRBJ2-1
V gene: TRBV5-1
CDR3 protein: CASRDRVYNEQFF
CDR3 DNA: TGCGCCAGCAGGGACAGAGTTTACAATGAGCAGTTCTTC

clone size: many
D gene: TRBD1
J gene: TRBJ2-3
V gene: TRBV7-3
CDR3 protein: CASSLTGQGTDTQYF
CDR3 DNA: TGTGCCAGCAGCTTAACTGGACAGGGGACAGATACGCAGTATTTT

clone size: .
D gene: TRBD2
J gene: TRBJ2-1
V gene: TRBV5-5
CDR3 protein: CASSLLAGAVYNERFF
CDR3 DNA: TGTGCCAGCAGCTTGCTAGCGGGAGCGGTTTACAATGAGCGGTTCTTC